Listed below are T cell receptor beta chains from one sample, sequenced in a study of shared clonotypes between healthy human individuals. Assay: immunoSEQ multiplex PCR; the TCRdb copy retains only in-frame clones and omits some. The sample holds about 2.3 million clones, approximately 93% seen once. Sequencing was carried out using naive CD4+ T cells from PBMCs. All receptors derive from a man in his late teens or twenties in good health. Some clones in this sample may be carry-over from other donors' samples. Both conserved end residues are part of each CDR3. Each record gives: J gene, V gene, clone size, D gene, CDR3 DNA, CDR3 protein. The D gene is left open where the match is weak. Clone size is given for some rows only: seen once, a few or many times, or a class if the clone is expanded.

TRBJ1-1 | TRBV15 | NA | NA | TGTGCCACCTCGGGGACGAACACTGAAGCTTTCTTT | CATSGTNTEAFF
TRBJ2-3 | TRBV27 | NA | NA | TGTGCCAGCAGTTTCGTGACGGGAGTTTTAGATACGCAGTATTTT | CASSFVTGVLDTQYF
TRBJ1-2 | TRBV14 | once | TRBD1 | TGTGCCAGCAGCAGGACAGGGGGCGGTGGCTACACCTTC | CASSRTGGGGYTF
TRBJ1-2 | TRBV30 | NA | TRBD1 | TGTGCCTGGAGTGTACTGGCACCGGGACAGGGGGAATACTATGGCTACACCTTC | CAWSVLAPGQGEYYGYTF
TRBJ2-7 | TRBV7-8 | NA | NA | TGTGCCAGCAGCCCCACCTTACGGACCTACGAGCAGTACTTC | CASSPTLRTYEQYF
TRBJ2-7 | TRBV28 | NA | TRBD2 | TGTGCCAGCGGTACGCCCGGGACTAGCGGGATGAACGAGCAGTACTTC | CASGTPGTSGMNEQYF
TRBJ2-2 | TRBV21-1 | NA | NA | TGTGCCAGCAGCAATTGGACAGGGAACACCGGGGAGCTGTTTTTT | CASSNWTGNTGELFF
TRBJ1-2 | TRBV5-1 | NA | TRBD1 | TGCGCCAGCAGCCCCGGGACAGGGGACTATGGCTACACCTTC | CASSPGTGDYGYTF
TRBJ1-3 | TRBV6-6 | NA | NA | TGTGCCAGCAGTTACTCTGACAGGAACTCTGGAAACACCATATATTTT | CASSYSDRNSGNTIYF
TRBJ1-2 | TRBV2 | NA | TRBD1 | TGTGCCAGCAGAGGAGATTCTATGCTCCGACAGGGAGGGGCCTATGGCTACACCTTC | CASRGDSMLRQGGAYGYTF
TRBJ2-6 | TRBV5-1 | NA | TRBD1 | TGCGCCAGCAATCCGTCTGGACAGGGCGCAGCTGGGGCCAACGTCCTGACTTTC | CASNPSGQGAAGANVLTF
TRBJ2-4 | TRBV6-1 | once | TRBD1 | TGTGCCAGCAGCCTGATGACAGGGGACAAAAACATTCAGTACTTC | CASSLMTGDKNIQYF
TRBJ2-6 | TRBV6-1 | NA | NA | TGTGCCAGCAACTCTGGGGCCAACGTCCTGACTTTC | CASNSGANVLTF
TRBJ1-2 | TRBV30 | NA | TRBD1 | TGTGCCTGGAGTGGACAGGGGAGGTATGGCTACACCTTC | CAWSGQGRYGYTF
TRBJ2-3 | TRBV18 | once | TRBD1 | TGTGCCAGCTCAAATCGACAGGGGGGCACAGATACGCAGTATTTT | CASSNRQGGTDTQYF
TRBJ1-5 | TRBV18 | NA | NA | TGTGCCAGCTCACGAGGAAGCAATCAGCCCCAGCATTTT | CASSRGSNQPQHF
TRBJ1-1 | TRBV2 | NA | TRBD1 | TGTGCCAGCAGAGGACAGGGTGGCACTGAAGCTTTCTTT | CASRGQGGTEAFF